The source of this TCR beta chain is a study of T-cell reconstitution after alpha-beta-depleted transplantation in children. Study-wide points: The main origin of T-cell counts and diversity one year after transplant was newly produced T cells. Surviving recipient T cells and intrathymic progenitors accounted for some patients' high TCRbeta diversity at day 60. Alpha-beta T cells about two months after transplant reportedly derived from several hundred expanded graft clones.

On this clonotype itself: Its matching antigen is unknown.

The authors prepared the TCRbeta library with unique molecular identifiers. TCRdb called the PCR reads again in MiXCR, with one record for every CDR3 protein. The repertoire holds around 490,000 distinct CDR3 sequences, with roughly 10% as singletons. Germline V gene sequence: CDR1 SEHNR, CDR2 FQNEAQ (reference sequence). The ends were cut back, 5 bases at V and 3 bases at J, with 16 bases in the middle. The CDR3 consists of 15 residues. This sequence joins TRBV7-9 and TRBJ2-5, with D tentatively TRBD2 (5 bases). The sample here was PBMCs, mostly from graft donor cells, taken 180 days after TCRalphabeta/CD19-depleted stem cell transplant. This clonotype was obtained from a female patient younger than 10 who had a stem cell transplant for aplastic anemia, so the T cells may come from the graft donor. CDR3 residues: CASSRMTGEEETQYF. The CDR3 DNA is TGTGCCAGCAGCCGCATGACCGGGGAAGAAGAGACCCAGTACTTC.